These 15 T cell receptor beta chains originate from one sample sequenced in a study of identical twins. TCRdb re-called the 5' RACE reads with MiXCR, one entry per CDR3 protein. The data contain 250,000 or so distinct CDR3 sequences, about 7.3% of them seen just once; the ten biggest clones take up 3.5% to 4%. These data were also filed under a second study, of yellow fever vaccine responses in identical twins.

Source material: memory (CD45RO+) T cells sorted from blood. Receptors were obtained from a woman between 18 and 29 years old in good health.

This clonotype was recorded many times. The CDR3 nucleotides are TGTGCCAGCAGCCTAGGACAGGCGCATCAGCCCCAGCATTTT. Translated, it gives CASSLGQAHQPQHF. The chain carries TRBV6-2 or TRBV6-3 and TRBJ1-5, with 7 bases aligning to TRBD1. The CDR3 sequence is 14 residues long. CDR1 and CDR2 from the germline V gene are MNHEY and SVGEGT. The V and J ends lost 6 bases and 5 bases, in that order; junction bases with no gene match: 7.

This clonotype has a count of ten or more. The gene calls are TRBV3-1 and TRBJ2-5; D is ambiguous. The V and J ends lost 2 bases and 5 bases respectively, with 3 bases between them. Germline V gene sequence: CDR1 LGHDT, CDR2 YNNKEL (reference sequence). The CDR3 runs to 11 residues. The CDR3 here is CASSQTETQYF. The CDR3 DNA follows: TGTGCCAGCAGCCAAACGGAGACCCAGTACTTC.

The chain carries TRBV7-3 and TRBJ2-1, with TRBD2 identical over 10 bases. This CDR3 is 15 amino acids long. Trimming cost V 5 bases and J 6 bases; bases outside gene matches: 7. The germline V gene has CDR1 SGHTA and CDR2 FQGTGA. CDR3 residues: CASSTLAGDLNEQFF. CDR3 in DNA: TGTGCCAGCAGCACCCTAGCGGGAGACCTCAATGAGCAGTTCTTC. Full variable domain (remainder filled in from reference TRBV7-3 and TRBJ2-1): GAGVSQTPSNKVTEKGKYVELRCDPISGHTALYWYRQSLGQGPEFLIYFQGTGAADDSGLPNDRFFAVRPEGSVSTLKIQRTERGDSAVYLCASSTLAGDLNEQFFGPGTRLTVL.

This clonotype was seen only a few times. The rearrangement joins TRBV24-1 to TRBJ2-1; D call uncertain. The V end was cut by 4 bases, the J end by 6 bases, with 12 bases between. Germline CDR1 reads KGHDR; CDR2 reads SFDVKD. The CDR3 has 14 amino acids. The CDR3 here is CATSDELAINEQFF. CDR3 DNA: TGTGCCACCAGTGACGAGTTGGCCATCAATGAGCAGTTCTTC.

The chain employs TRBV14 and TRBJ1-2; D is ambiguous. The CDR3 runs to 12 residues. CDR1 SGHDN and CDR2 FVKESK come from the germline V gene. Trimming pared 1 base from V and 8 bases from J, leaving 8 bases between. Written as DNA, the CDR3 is TGTGCCAGCAGCCAAGGGTTTACCGGCTACACCTTC. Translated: CASSQGFTGYTF.

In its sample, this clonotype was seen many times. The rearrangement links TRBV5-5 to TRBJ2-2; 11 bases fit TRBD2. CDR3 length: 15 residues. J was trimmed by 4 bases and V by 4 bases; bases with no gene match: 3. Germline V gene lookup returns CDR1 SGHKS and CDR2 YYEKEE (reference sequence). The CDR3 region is CASSGGLAGTGELFF. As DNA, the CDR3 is TGTGCCAGCAGCGGAGGACTAGCGGGCACCGGGGAGCTGTTTTTT. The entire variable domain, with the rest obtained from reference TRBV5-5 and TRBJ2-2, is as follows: DAGVTQSPTHLIKTRGQQVTLRCSPISGHKSVSWYQQVLGQGPQFIFQYYEKEERGRGNFPDRFSARQFPNYSSELNVNALLLGDSALYLCASSGGLAGTGELFFGEGSRLTVL.

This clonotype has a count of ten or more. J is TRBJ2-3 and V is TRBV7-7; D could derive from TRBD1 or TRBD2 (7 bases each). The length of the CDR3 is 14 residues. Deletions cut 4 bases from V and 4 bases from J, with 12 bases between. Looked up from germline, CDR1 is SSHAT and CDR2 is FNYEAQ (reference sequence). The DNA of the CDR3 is TGTGCCAGCAGCTCAGGGGGGGGCGCAGATACGCAGTATTTT. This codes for CASSSGGGADTQYF.

The CDR3 sequence is CASSEQVDTGELFF. Written as DNA, the CDR3 is TGTGCCAGCAGTGAACAGGTGGACACCGGGGAGCTGTTTTTT. The rearrangement links TRBV6-1 to TRBJ2-2; D remains ambiguous. Germline lookup yields CDR1 MNHNS and CDR2 SASEGT. With 2 bases removed from V and 3 bases from J, the gap between germline ends came to 7 bases. This CDR3 is built from 14 residues.

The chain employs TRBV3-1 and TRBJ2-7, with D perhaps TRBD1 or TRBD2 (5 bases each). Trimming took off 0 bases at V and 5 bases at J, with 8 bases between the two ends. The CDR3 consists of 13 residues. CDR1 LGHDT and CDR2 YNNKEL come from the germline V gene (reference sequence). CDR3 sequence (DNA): TGTGCCAGCAGCCAAGAGTGGGGGAACGAGCAGTACTTC. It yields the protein CASSQEWGNEQYF.

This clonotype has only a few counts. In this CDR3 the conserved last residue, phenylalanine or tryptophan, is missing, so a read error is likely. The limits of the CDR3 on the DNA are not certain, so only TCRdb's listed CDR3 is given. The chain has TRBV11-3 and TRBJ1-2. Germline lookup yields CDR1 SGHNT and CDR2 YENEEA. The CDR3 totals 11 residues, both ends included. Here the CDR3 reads CASSLDGPPLI.

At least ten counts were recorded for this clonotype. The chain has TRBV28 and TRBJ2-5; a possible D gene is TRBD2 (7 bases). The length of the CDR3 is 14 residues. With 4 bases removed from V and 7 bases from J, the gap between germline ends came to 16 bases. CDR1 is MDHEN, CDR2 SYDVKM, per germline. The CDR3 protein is CASSSGTRGVTQYF. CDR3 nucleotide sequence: TGTGCCAGCAGTTCCGGGACACGGGGGGTGACCCAGTACTTC.

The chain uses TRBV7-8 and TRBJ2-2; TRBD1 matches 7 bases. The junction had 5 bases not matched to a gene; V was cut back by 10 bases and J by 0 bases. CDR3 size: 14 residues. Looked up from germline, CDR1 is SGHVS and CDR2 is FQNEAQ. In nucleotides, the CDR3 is TGTGCCAATAAACAGGGGACGAACACCGGGGAGCTGTTTTTT. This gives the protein CANKQGTNTGELFF.

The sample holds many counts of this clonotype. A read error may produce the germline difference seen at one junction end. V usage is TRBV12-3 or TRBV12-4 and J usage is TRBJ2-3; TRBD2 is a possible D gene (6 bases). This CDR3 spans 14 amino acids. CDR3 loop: CASSVAASTDTQYF. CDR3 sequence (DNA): TGTGCCAGCAGTGTAGCGGCCTCCACAGATACGCAGTATTTT.

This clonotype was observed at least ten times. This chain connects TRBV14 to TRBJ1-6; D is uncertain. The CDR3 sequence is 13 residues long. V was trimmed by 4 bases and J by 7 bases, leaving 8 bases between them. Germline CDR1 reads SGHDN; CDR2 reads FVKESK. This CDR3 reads CASSLKQNSPLHF. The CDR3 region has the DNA TGTGCCAGCAGCCTCAAACAAAATTCACCCCTCCACTTT. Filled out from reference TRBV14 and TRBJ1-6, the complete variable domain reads EAGVTQFPSHSVIEKGQTVTLRCDPISGHDNLYWYRRVMGKEIKFLLHFVKESKQDESGMPNNRFLAERTGGTYSTLKVQPAELEDSGVYFCASSLKQNSPLHFGNGTRLTVT.

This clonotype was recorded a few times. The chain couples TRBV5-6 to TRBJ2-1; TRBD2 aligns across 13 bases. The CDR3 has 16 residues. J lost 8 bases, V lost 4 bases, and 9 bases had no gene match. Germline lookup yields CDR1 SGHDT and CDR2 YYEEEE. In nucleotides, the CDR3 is TGTGCCAGCAGCCCCTCTGGACTAGCGGGAGTCTATGAGCAGTTCTTC. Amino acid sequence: CASSPSGLAGVYEQFF.